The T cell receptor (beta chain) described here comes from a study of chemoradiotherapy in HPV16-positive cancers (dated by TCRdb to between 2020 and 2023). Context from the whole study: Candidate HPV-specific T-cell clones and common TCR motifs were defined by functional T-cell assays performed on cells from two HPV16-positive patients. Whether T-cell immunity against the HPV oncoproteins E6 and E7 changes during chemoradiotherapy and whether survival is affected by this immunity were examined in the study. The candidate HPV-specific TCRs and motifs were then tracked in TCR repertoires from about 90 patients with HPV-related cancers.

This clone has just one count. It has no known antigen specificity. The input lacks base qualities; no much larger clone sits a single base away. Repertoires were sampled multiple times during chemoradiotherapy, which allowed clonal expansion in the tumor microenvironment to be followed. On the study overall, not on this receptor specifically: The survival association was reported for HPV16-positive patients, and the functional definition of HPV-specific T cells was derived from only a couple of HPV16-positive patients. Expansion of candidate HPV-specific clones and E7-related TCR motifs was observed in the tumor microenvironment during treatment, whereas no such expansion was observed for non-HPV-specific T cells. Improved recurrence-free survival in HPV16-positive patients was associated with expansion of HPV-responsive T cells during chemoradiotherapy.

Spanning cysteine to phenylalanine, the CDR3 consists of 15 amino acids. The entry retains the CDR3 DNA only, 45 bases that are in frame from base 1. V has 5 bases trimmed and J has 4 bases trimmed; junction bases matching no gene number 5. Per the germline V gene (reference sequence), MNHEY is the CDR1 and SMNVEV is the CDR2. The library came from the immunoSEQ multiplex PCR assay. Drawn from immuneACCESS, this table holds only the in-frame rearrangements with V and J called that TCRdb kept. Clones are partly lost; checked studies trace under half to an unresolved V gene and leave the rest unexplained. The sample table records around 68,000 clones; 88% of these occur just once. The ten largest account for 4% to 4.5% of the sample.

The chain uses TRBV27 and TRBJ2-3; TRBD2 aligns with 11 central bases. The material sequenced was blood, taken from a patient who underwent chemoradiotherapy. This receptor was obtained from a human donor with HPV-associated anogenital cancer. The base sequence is TGTGCCAGCAGTGCACTAGCGGGAGTGGCAGATACGCAGTATTTT. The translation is CASSALAGVADTQYF.